Below are 25 T cell receptor beta chains sequenced from a single sample in a study of T cell repertoires in cytomegalovirus infection. Each CDR3 protein is one row after TCRdb ran MiXCR on the reads. The sample records about 450,000 distinct CDR3 sequences, approximately 32% being singletons. The sequencing sample was made of PBMCs. All receptors come from a human donor in good health (CMV status not recorded). Some clones in this sample may be carry-over from other donors' samples.

To note about this clonotype: Sequence at one end of the junction differs from germline and may be a read error. V and J are TRBV7-6 and TRBJ2-1; D is unclear. CDR1 and CDR2 from the germline V gene are SGHVS and FNYEAQ. The CDR3 has 16 amino acids. The CDR3 DNA is TGTGACAGCAGCTTAGGTGGGCCTCGTGTTTTCAATGAGCAGTTCTTC. Translated, it gives CDSSLGGPRVFNEQFF.

This clonotype appeared many times. The chain couples TRBV6-1 to TRBJ2-5; 9 bases match TRBD1. CDR3 length equals 14 residues. V lost 4 bases to trimming and J lost 4 bases; unmatched junction nucleotides: 4. The germline V gene encodes CDR1 MNHNS and CDR2 SASEGT. The CDR3 nucleotides are TGTGCCAGCAGTGCGGACAGGGGACCAGAGACCCAGTACTTC. It codes for CASSADRGPETQYF.

This clonotype appeared many times. J is TRBJ2-7 and V is TRBV7-2; D is unclear. Germline CDR1 SGHTA, CDR2 FQGNSA. Trimming cost V 0 bases and J 1 base, with 4 bases left between them. CDR3 length: 13 amino acids. As DNA, the CDR3 is TGTGCCAGCAGCTTAGCCCAATCCTACGAGCAGTACTTC. It translates to CASSLAQSYEQYF.

This clonotype showed up just a few times. V is TRBV20-1 and J is TRBJ2-5; 9 nucleotides line up with TRBD2. Per germline, CDR1 DFQATT and CDR2 SNEGSKA (reference sequence). With V trimmed by 1 base and J by 5 bases, 5 bases remained unmatched. This CDR3 has 14 residues. CDR3 amino acids: CSARVGGGGETQYF. In DNA, the CDR3 is TGCAGTGCTAGAGTTGGCGGGGGGGGTGAGACCCAGTACTTC.

This clonotype was counted at least ten times. The chain employs TRBV11-2 and TRBJ2-1, with TRBD1 matching 10 bases. Per the germline V gene, CDR1 is SGHAT and CDR2 is FQNNGV. Trimming took 4 bases from V and 5 from J; bases not matched to a gene: 5. This CDR3 contains 15 residues. The chain's CDR3 is CASSSSDRGDNEQFF. The CDR3 DNA reads TGTGCCAGCAGCTCCTCGGACAGGGGGGACAATGAGCAGTTCTTC.

The J gene is TRBJ2-7, the V gene TRBV9, with D perhaps TRBD2 (6 bases). Trimming took off 1 base at V and 5 bases at J, with 37 bases between the two ends. The length of the CDR3 is 22 residues. Per germline, CDR1 SGDLS and CDR2 YYNGEE. For the CDR3, the DNA is TGTGCCAGCAGCGTAAGCTCGGGAGAAACGACTAAGCTGTTTAGGGATCAAGACGAGCAGTACTTC. This translates into CASSVSSGETTKLFRDQDEQYF.

Of note for this clonotype: One base away lies a much larger clone, so this may be a sequencing read error. No conserved phenylalanine or tryptophan is present at the end of the CDR3, so a read error is the likely explanation. J is TRBJ2-6 and V is TRBV7-6, with 7 bases matching TRBD1. Germline loops: CDR1 SGHVS, CDR2 FNYEAQ. CDR3 length equals 18 residues. Trimming removed 2 bases from V and 3 bases from J; junction bases left unmatched: 10. The DNA for the CDR3 is TGTGCCAGCAGCTTAAGCGTAGGGGGCGCAGGTGGGGCCAACGTCCTGACTTTA. Its protein is CASSLSVGGAGGANVLTL.

Comment on this clonotype: Since a much larger clone is just one base distant, this may be a read error. The CDR3 carries no conserved terminal phenylalanine or tryptophan, so it likely arises from a read error. The rearrangement uses TRBV7-2 and TRBJ1-3; D is uncertain. Trimming took 1 base from V and 0 from J, leaving 10 bases between them. This CDR3 is 16 amino acids long. CDR1 and CDR2 from the germline V gene are SGHTA and FQGNSA. The DNA of the CDR3 is TGTGCCAGCAGCTTAGGGGGATCCTACTCTGGAAACACCATATATTTG. This sequence encodes CASSLGGSYSGNTIYL.

The chain links TRBV27 to TRBJ1-1; D perhaps matches TRBD1 (5 bases). The CDR3 spans 13 residues. Germline CDR1 reads MNHEY; CDR2 reads SMNVEV (reference sequence). The V and J ends lost 5 bases and 1 base respectively, with 8 bases between them. The CDR3 DNA is TGTGCCAGCAGTCACAGGACGAACACTGAAGCTTTCTTT. The encoded protein is CASSHRTNTEAFF.

This clonotype was counted a single time. This chain uses TRBV5-1 with TRBJ1-2; D gene unclear. The germline V gene encodes CDR1 SGHRS and CDR2 YFSETQ. V lost 4 bases and J 5 bases, leaving 18 bases between the germline ends. The CDR3 is 15 amino acids. The CDR3: CASSLKTGISYGYTF. CDR3 sequence (DNA): TGCGCCAGCAGCCTAAAAACGGGAATTTCTTATGGCTACACCTTC.

Only a few counts were recorded for this clonotype. The chain carries TRBV6-6 and TRBJ1-2, with D perhaps matching TRBD1 (5 bases). Trimming stripped 0 bases from V and 7 bases from J, with 12 bases between. Per germline, CDR1 MNHNY and CDR2 SVGAGI (reference sequence). The CDR3 consists of 14 residues. The CDR3 sequence is CASSYSSGPGGYTF. Written as DNA, the CDR3 is TGTGCCAGCAGTTACTCATCGGGGCCCGGTGGCTACACCTTC.

The J gene is TRBJ2-7, the V gene TRBV19; D is possibly TRBD2 (6 bases). Germline V gene data show CDR1 as LNHDA and CDR2 as SQIVND (reference sequence). V dropped 4 bases and J dropped 0 bases, with 10 bases sitting between them. The CDR3 totals 14 residues. The DNA for the CDR3 is TGTGCCAGTAGTAATACCGGGAGCTCCTACGAGCAGTACTTC. Translation gives CASSNTGSSYEQYF.

This clonotype was counted only a few times. The rearrangement joins TRBV20-1 to TRBJ2-7; D call uncertain. Germline V gives CDR1 DFQATT, CDR2 SNEGSKA (reference sequence). This CDR3 has 15 residues. Trimming stripped 3 bases from V and 2 bases from J, with 17 bases between. The CDR3, as DNA: TGCAGTGCTAGTAAGGTCCCGACCGCCCCCTACGAGCAGTACTTC. Its protein product is CSASKVPTAPYEQYF.

V and J are TRBV24-1 and TRBJ2-2, with D unclear. The CDR3 spans 16 residues. Germline CDR1 is KGHDR and CDR2 is SFDVKD. Trimming stripped 9 bases from V and 6 bases from J, with 22 bases between. The CDR3 sequence is CATQPGRRTMAGELFF. The CDR3 coding sequence is TGTGCCACCCAACCCGGACGGCGAACAATGGCCGGGGAGCTGTTTTTT.

V is TRBV19 and J is TRBJ2-3; 12 positions match TRBD1. Unmatched junction bases numbered 9, after V lost 6 bases and J lost 5 bases. Looked up from germline, CDR1 is LNHDA and CDR2 is SQIVND (reference sequence). The CDR3 consists of 16 residues. The CDR3: CASRRGDRGRGDTQYF. The CDR3 bases are TGTGCCAGTAGGCGTGGGGACAGGGGGCGAGGAGATACGCAGTATTTT.

The chain links TRBV7-2 to TRBJ2-5; D is perhaps TRBD2 (6 bases). Germline V gene data show CDR1 as SGHTA and CDR2 as FQGNSA. V lost 5 bases, J lost 3 bases, and 19 bases lay in between. The CDR3 consists of 16 residues. The CDR3 sequence is CASSPRGGEWKETQYF. The CDR3 DNA reads as TGTGCCAGCAGCCCCCGGGGCGGGGAGTGGAAAGAGACCCAGTACTTC.

This clonotype was seen once. A much larger clone differs by one base, so this may be a read error. The chain couples TRBV7-6 to TRBJ1-4, with 7 bases aligning to TRBD1. V lost 2 bases to trimming and J lost 4 bases; unmatched junction nucleotides: 7. There are 16 residues in the CDR3. Per germline, CDR1 SGHVS and CDR2 FNYEAQ. CDR3 sequence reads: CASSLSRDSYNEKLFF. The DNA of the CDR3 is TGTGCCAGCAGCTTATCGAGGGACAGCTATAATGAAAAACTGTTTTTT.

This clonotype turned up a few times. The J gene is TRBJ1-1, the V gene TRBV7-9, with D uncertain. This CDR3 is 14 amino acids long. In germline, CDR1 is SEHNR, CDR2 FQNEAQ (reference sequence). Trimming left V 2 bases short and J 8 bases short, with 15 bases between. The CDR3 nucleotides read TGTGCCAGCAGCTTATCCGGGTTTCGGCCGGAAGCTTTCTTT. Protein sequence: CASSLSGFRPEAFF. Supplemented by reference TRBV7-9 and TRBJ1-1, the full variable domain reads DTGVSQNPRHKITKRGQNVTFRCDPISEHNRLYWYRQTLGQGPEFLTYFQNEAQLEKSRLLSDRFSAERPKGSFSTLEIQRTEQGDSAMYLCASSLSGFRPEAFFGQGTRLTVV.

Points on this clonotype: The junction differs from germline at one of its ends, possibly a read error. The chain recombines TRBV6-6 with TRBJ2-5, with a possible D match to TRBD2 (6 bases). CDR3 length: 14 residues. Germline V gene sequence: CDR1 MNHNY, CDR2 SVGAGI (reference sequence). This chain's CDR3 is CASSEGLNQENQYF. The CDR3, as DNA: TGTGCCAGCAGCGAAGGACTAAACCAAGAGAACCAGTACTTC.

This clonotype was observed a handful of times. V usage is TRBV15 and J usage is TRBJ2-1; D gene unclear. V shed 0 bases and J shed 5 bases, with 5 bases lying between them. The CDR3 length is 13 residues. In germline, CDR1 is LNHNV, CDR2 YYDKDF (reference sequence). The CDR3 DNA sequence: TGTGCCACCAGCAGAGAAGAAAACAATGAGCAGTTCTTC. Translated, it gives CATSREENNEQFF.

This clonotype was detected a few times. The chain links TRBV20-1 to TRBJ1-6; D possibly corresponds to TRBD1 (5 bases). This CDR3 spans 14 amino acids. Germline CDR1 and CDR2: DFQATT and SNEGSKA (reference sequence). Trimming cost V 0 bases and J 14 bases, with 17 bases left between them. The CDR3 DNA reads TGCAGTGCTAGAGACGGGACGGTTCCTGTGGCCCTCCACTTT. Its translation is CSARDGTVPVALHF.

The DNA for the CDR3 is TGTGCCAGCAGTTCTACTGCGGGGGGGCCGCGGGAGACCCAGTACTTC. It translates to CASSSTAGGPRETQYF. The chain combines TRBV6-2 or TRBV6-3 with TRBJ2-5; 9 bases are a match to TRBD2. The CDR3 is 16 amino acids. Germline V gene data show CDR1 as MNHEY and CDR2 as SVGEGT. V shed 4 bases, J shed 5 bases, and the junction held 11 bases outside the gene matches.

The gene calls are TRBV7-3 and TRBJ2-3; D is perhaps TRBD2 (6 bases). Germline CDR1 is SGHTA and CDR2 is FQGTGA. CDR3 length: 12 amino acids. The germline V and J ends were trimmed by 6 bases and 14 bases, with 18 bases remaining between them. The CDR3 reads CASSLRDSPLYF. CDR3 nucleotide sequence: TGTGCCAGCAGTTTGCGGGACTCCCCATTGTATTTT.

This clonotype showed up many times. The chain carries TRBV5-1 and TRBJ1-1, with 7 bases lining up with TRBD1. V lost 4 bases, J lost 3 bases, and 6 bases stayed unmatched. The CDR3 length is 14 residues. Germline lookup yields CDR1 SGHRS and CDR2 YFSETQ. CDR3 residues: CASSLTGQHTEAFF. The CDR3 bases are TGCGCCAGCAGCCTGACAGGGCAGCACACTGAAGCTTTCTTT.

The table lists this clonotype with a few counts. This sequence joins TRBV11-2 and TRBJ2-1; a weak D match, TRBD2 (7 bases). The germline gives CDR1 SGHAT, CDR2 FQNNGV. This CDR3 is built from 15 residues. Trimming removed 5 bases at V and 9 bases at J, with 20 bases between. The CDR3 bases are TGTGCCAGCAGCCGGCTGGGGGGGCGCAGCATTGAGCAGTTCTTC. Translating it yields CASSRLGGRSIEQFF.